This TCR beta chain comes out of a study of T cell responses to AZD1222 COVID-19 vaccine (dated by TCRdb to the early 2020s). About the investigation overall: A total of approximately 240 trial participants underwent TCR sequencing, of whom 200 to 220 had received two doses of AZD1222 and some 26 had received two doses of the MenACWY control vaccine. Trial participants were enrolled into age subgroups of 18-55, 56-69 and 70-plus years, which contained 148, 28 and 57 TCR-sequenced participants, respectively.

Explained via the paper, the time point label denotes: baseline before first vaccination. According to the study, the label for this sample's treatment or condition signals: meningococcal conjugate vaccine given as trial control. Samples from vaccinated people were obtained from the UK trials COV001 and COV002, which included a single-blind randomized controlled phase 2/3 trial of AZD1222 (ChAdOx1 nCoV-19) in healthy adults. For TCRbeta chain sequencing, PBMC samples were collected from trial participants at day 0 and at day 28 after the second dose. The investigation overall reported the following: The vaccine-associated CD4 TCRs covered the entire spike protein, and the dominant responses fell in regions 160-218 and 743-854. In the small 56-69-year group, the increase in depth fell short of significance, most likely because of low power. A significant rise in spike-specific TCR breadth and depth was observed after two AZD1222 doses relative to day 0 and relative to MenACWY recipients. Most participants were white British and females outnumbered males, and the authors suggested that clonal diversity may have been underestimated. Epitopes outside the regions mutated in the B.1.351 and B.1.1.7 variants were reportedly recognized by nearly half of the unique spike-specific TCRs. Conclusions about previously exposed vaccinees are limited, since just six AZD1222 recipients were seropositive for SARS-CoV-2 at baseline. No day 14 peak-response samples were available, so repertoires were characterized only after the peak T cell response.

The CDR3 regions of human TCRbeta chains were subjected to immunosequencing. Per the authors' processing: Repertoire TCRs were checked for matches against a reference library of SARS-CoV-2-specific TCRs that had been generated using the MIRA antigen-specificity platform. Breadth meant the fraction of unique TCRs that were SARS-CoV-2-associated, whereas depth meant the fraction of total T cells that were SARS-CoV-2-associated. Each spike-specific TCR was assigned to its reactive spike region and to a CD4 or CD8 class using the MIRA data. Log10-transformed breadth and depth values were compared by one-way ANOVA with Sidak's multiple comparisons tests. What TCRdb holds here is the immuneACCESS table cut down to in-frame rearrangements. Part of the clones is not present; checked against another copy, under half of the missing clones reflect an unresolved V gene, and the others are unexplained. That table supplies the V and J calls and clone size; D and trimming were determined from the DNA. This sample gives roughly 150,000 clones in total; 70% to 90% of them show up just once. The ten largest account for around 3.4% of the sample.

As for this clone: No cognate antigen has been identified for it. No qualities accompany the bases; no much larger clone lies one base away. Other DNA sequences in this sample translate to the same CDR3.

CDR1 and CDR2 were assigned from the germline V gene as MNHEY and SVGEGT. The CDR3 has 14 amino acids, counting the end cysteine and phenylalanine. The CDR3 DNA has 42 bases and is translated from base 1. A distance of 8 bases separates the germline ends of V and J, which lose 0 bases and 3 bases respectively. The chain is made from TRBV6-2 or TRBV6-3 and TRBJ1-1; TRBD1 might be the D gene, on 5 matching bases. The sequence came from an adult in good health. The sequencing used peripheral blood, collected on day 0 of MenACWY control vaccination. The sequenced DNA is TGTGCCAGCAGTTACTCGCGGGGGGACACTGAAGCTTTCTTT. This translates into CASSYSRGDTEAFF.